The text below deals with one TCR beta chain. The antigen remains undetermined. TCRdb itself ran the RT-PCR reads through MiXCR, one entry per CDR3 protein. The sample lists roughly 500,000 distinct CDR3 sequences, approximately 16% seen once, with over 2.5% in the top ten. There are 13 residues in the CDR3. The ends were cut back, 4 bases at V and 1 base at J, with 10 bases in the middle. Germline CDR1 is DFQATT and CDR2 is SNEGSKA (reference sequence). The sample is drawn from a study of response to subunit inactivated influenza vaccine. Broader study findings: Authors proposed each seasonal influenza vaccination draws in few new T cells.

This chain connects TRBV20-1 to TRBJ2-5; a possible D gene is TRBD2 (5 bases). The receptor comes from a man between 50 and 69 years old who received an inactivated influenza vaccine. The sequenced sample was CD4+ T cells sorted from PBMCs, obtained less than 30 months after vaccination. Written as DNA, the CDR3 is TGCAGTGCTAAGAGGGCAGTCCAAGAGACCCAGTACTTC. Translating it yields CSAKRAVQETQYF.